These T cell receptor beta chains were read from a single sample in a study of technical replicates of blood from several donors. Repertoires were generated with immunoSEQ multiplex PCR, while TCRdb's copy carries only in-frame clones and drops some. The table shows about 75,000 clones, with 95% to 98% occurring only once. The specimen was T cells isolated from PBMCs. These receptor sequences come from a human donor in good health. Both conserved end residues are part of each CDR3. Rows may omit the clone size; those that give it use once, few, many or a size class.

J gene	clone size	V gene	CDR3 protein
TRBJ2-5	-	TRBV5-6	CASSISHRTQYF
TRBJ1-1	-	TRBV20-1	CSAGGNTEAFF
TRBJ2-7	-	TRBV11-2	CASSLRGQASYEQYF
TRBJ1-1	-	TRBV7-2	CASSLVGEGDTEAFF
TRBJ1-1	few	TRBV7-9	CASSRQRNTEAFF
TRBJ2-5	-	TRBV5-1	CASSLGRREETQYF
TRBJ1-5	-	TRBV23-1	CASSHRGPHSNQPQHF
TRBJ1-2	-	TRBV6-1	CASSTTGSGNYGYTF
TRBJ2-7	few	TRBV6-5	CASSSIYEQYF
TRBJ1-5	once	TRBV7-9	CASSGRVEEQPQHF
TRBJ1-2	-	TRBV5-6	CASSLSGQEPYYGYTF
TRBJ1-5	-	TRBV6-1	CASSEIDRGNQPQHF
TRBJ2-3	-	TRBV10-3	CAISDDSGISTDTQYF
TRBJ1-4	few	TRBV27	CASSSLAGKLFF
TRBJ2-3	-	TRBV19	CASSQTSGSTDTQYF
TRBJ2-1	-	TRBV11-2	CASNAGQGSYNEQFF
TRBJ2-6	-	TRBV5-4	CASSSPTDSPGANVLTF
TRBJ2-3	-	TRBV5-1	CASSLVPTSGRMGTQYF
TRBJ1-2	-	TRBV6-4	CASSETQGNQYTF
TRBJ1-1	-	TRBV6-1	CASSETGRVTEAFF
TRBJ1-2	once	TRBV25-1	CASSESQSAAGGYTF
TRBJ2-7	-	TRBV6-1	CASNFYYEQYF
TRBJ1-1	-	TRBV6-5	CASSFGLNTEAFF
TRBJ1-2	-	TRBV28	CASLLDRISLYGYTF
TRBJ1-2	-	TRBV28	CASRLQGNYGYTF
TRBJ2-7	-	TRBV4-1	CASSQLGGSSYEQYF
TRBJ1-5	-	TRBV7-2	CASSLTTGSSNQPQHF
TRBJ1-2	once	TRBV9	CASSTSPRDNYGYTF
TRBJ2-2	-	TRBV11-3	CASSLDLVIAGSGELFF
TRBJ1-1	-	TRBV4-2	CASSQGGNTEAFF
TRBJ2-7	-	TRBV28	CASSPLAEGGTYEQYF
TRBJ2-7	-	TRBV11-3	CASSLLQGISYEQYF
TRBJ2-1	-	TRBV15	CATSREAGGSNEQFF
TRBJ1-1	-	TRBV5-1	CASSRRAHRDEAFF
TRBJ1-2	-	TRBV5-4	CASSSTAYPYGYTF
TRBJ1-1	-	TRBV7-9	CASSLGGGGPTNTEAFF
TRBJ2-1	once	TRBV9	CASSVVGLAGGTNYNEQFF
TRBJ2-7	-	TRBV7-2	CASSFPSDSAYEQYF
TRBJ1-2	-	TRBV7-2	CASSLPPDGYTF
TRBJ2-2	-	TRBV10-1	CASSPNPYFGELFF